This T cell receptor beta chain was observed in a study of cytomegalovirus exposure and HLA in healthy donors. Of note for this clone: Its target is unknown.

Whole-study results and caveats: Later genetic work tied a missense DCLRE1C variant to beta-chain V and J trimming.

PCR primers comprised 60 Vbeta and 13 Jbeta primers. The assay was immunoSEQ multiplex PCR, and TCRdb's table has in-frame clones only and misses some. The top ten clones hold approximately 0.73% of a sample with about 180,000 clones, 70% to 85% of them seen once. CDR1 and CDR2 from the germline V gene are SGHAT and FQNNGV. The V and J ends lost 4 bases and 7 bases respectively, with 16 bases between them. There are 15 residues in the CDR3. The chain has TRBV11-2 and TRBJ2-2; D gene uncertain. The TCR originated in a middle-aged woman in good health and CMV-seronegative. The specimen was PBMCs. Here the CDR3 DNA reads TGTGCCAGCAGCTCGAGGTTGGTTGGAATCGGGGAGCTGTTTTTT. As protein: CASSSRLVGIGELFF.